The source of this T cell receptor (beta chain) is a study of T cell responses to AZD1222 COVID-19 vaccine. CDR1 is SEHNR, CDR2 FQNEAQ, per germline (reference sequence). Trimming took 5 bases from V and 7 from J; bases not matched to a gene: 9. The CDR3 is 15 amino acids. A single count supports this clone. Measured with immunoSEQ multiplex PCR; TCRdb has only the in-frame clones, and not every one. The repertoire consists of about 63,000 clones, with 85% to 90% occurring once and the leading ten covering approximately 18%. This chain connects TRBV7-9 to TRBJ1-4; 8 bases are a match to TRBD1. This receptor was taken from an adult in good health. The starting material was peripheral blood, obtained on day 0 of AZD1222 vaccination. CDR3 residues: CASSQGLTGAEKLFF. As DNA, the CDR3 is TGTGCCAGCAGCCAGGGCCTGACAGGGGCTGAAAAACTGTTTTTT. The variable domain in full, with the rest retrieved from reference TRBV7-9 and TRBJ1-4, is DTGVSQNPRHKITKRGQNVTFRCDPISEHNRLYWYRQTLGQGPEFLTYFQNEAQLEKSRLLSDRFSAERPKGSFSTLEIQRTEQGDSAMYLCASSQGLTGAEKLFFGSGTQLSVL.